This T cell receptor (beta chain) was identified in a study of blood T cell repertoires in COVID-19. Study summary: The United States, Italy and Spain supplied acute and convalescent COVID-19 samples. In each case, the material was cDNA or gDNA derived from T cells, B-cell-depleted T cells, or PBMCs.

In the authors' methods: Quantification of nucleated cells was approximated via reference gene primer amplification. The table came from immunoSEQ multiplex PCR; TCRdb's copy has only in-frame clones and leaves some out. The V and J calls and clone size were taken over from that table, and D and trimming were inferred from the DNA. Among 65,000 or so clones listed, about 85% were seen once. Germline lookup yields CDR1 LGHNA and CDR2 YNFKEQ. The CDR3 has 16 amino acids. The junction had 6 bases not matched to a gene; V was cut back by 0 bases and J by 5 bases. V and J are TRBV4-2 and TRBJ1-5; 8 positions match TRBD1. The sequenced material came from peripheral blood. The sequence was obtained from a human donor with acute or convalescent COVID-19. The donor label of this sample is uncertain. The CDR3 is CASSQDVRGQDQPQHF. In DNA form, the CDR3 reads TGTGCCAGCAGCCAAGATGTCAGGGGGCAGGATCAGCCCCAGCATTTT.